The T cell receptor beta chain described here comes from a study of T cell repertoires in ileal Crohn's disease. Study at large: Thiopurines (about ten) or anti-TNF agents (approximately 20) were given postoperatively to about half.

Findings and limits, study-wide: Active smokers at surgery had more clonal expansions than non-smokers. Compared with CD4 T cells, sorted CD8 cells carried more expanded clones. Every patient over 26.8% clonality showed endoscopic recurrence.

Documented time point: inflamed ileum from the surgical specimen. Some clones are missing from TCRdb's copy, which holds only in-frame ones; the method was immunoSEQ multiplex PCR. This sample yields some 3,500 clones, of which approximately 95% are seen a single time; around 3.1% belongs to the top ten. V was shortened by 2 bases and J by 0 bases, with 4 bases between the two germline ends. Germline V gene sequence: CDR1 SGHTA, CDR2 FQGNSA. The CDR3 is made up of 13 amino acids. About this clone itself: Its antigen is unknown.

Sequenced input: ileal tissue. The V call is TRBV7-2, the J call TRBJ2-5; D uncertain. The receptor's source is an adult with Crohn's disease. The DNA of the CDR3 is TGTGCCAGCAGCTTATACAACCAAGAGACCCAGTACTTC. It yields the protein CASSLYNQETQYF.